The 27 T cell receptor beta chains given below trace back to one sample, sequenced in a study of cytomegalovirus exposure and HLA in healthy donors. Use of 60 Vbeta and 13 Jbeta primers characterized the PCR. Libraries were prepared by immunoSEQ multiplex PCR; TCRdb keeps only in-frame clonotypes and omits some of them. The sample shows over 150,000 clones, approximately 76% of them seen only once. The sequenced sample consisted of PBMCs. These TCRs come from a man aged 60-69 years in good health and CMV-seronegative.

This clone was detected only once. This chain joins TRBV19 and TRBJ2-2; 15 bases are a match to TRBD2. The CDR3 has 18 amino acids. Germline values: CDR1 LNHDA, CDR2 SQIVND (reference sequence). V trimming: 8 bases; J trimming: 1 base; junction bases outside the gene matches: 8. The CDR3: CASLPGLAGGRNTGELFF. The CDR3 DNA reads TGTGCCAGTCTCCCGGGACTAGCGGGAGGCCGGAACACCGGGGAGCTGTTTTTT.

The chain recombines TRBV28 with TRBJ1-4; 7 positions match TRBD1. The CDR3 extends over 14 amino acids. Germline V gene data show CDR1 as MDHEN and CDR2 as SYDVKM. The ends lost 6 bases at V and 7 bases at J; junction bases unmatched: 8. Here the CDR3 DNA reads TGTGCCAGCAGGCTGACAGGGCAAGGTGAAAAACTGTTTTTT. It translates to CASRLTGQGEKLFF. Based on the CDR3 plus reference TRBV28 and TRBJ1-4, the full variable domain is DVKVTQSSRYLVKRTGEKVFLECVQDMDHENMFWYRQDPGLGLRLIYFSYDVKMKEKGDIPEGYSVSREKKERFSLILESASTNQTSMYLCASRLTGQGEKLFFGSGTQLSVL.

The chain employs TRBV4-1 and TRBJ2-7; D might be TRBD2 (5 bases). Trimming shortened V by 1 base and J by 9 bases, and 19 bases separated the two germline ends. In germline, CDR1 is MGHRA, CDR2 YSYEKL. The CDR3 length is 15 residues. The DNA of the CDR3 is TGCGCCAGCAGCCAAGTACAGCGGTATGCGCGGAGGCAGTACTTC. Amino acids: CASSQVQRYARRQYF.

Notes on this clone: Germline is not matched at one junction end, which may reflect a read error. The chain links TRBV7-9 to TRBJ2-7; weak D call: TRBD1 (6 bases). The CDR3 spans 13 residues. CDR1 SEHNR and CDR2 FQNEAQ come from the germline V gene (reference sequence). CDR3 in DNA: TGTTCCAGCAGCCATCTCAGGGGAGACGAGCAGTACTTC. Its protein product is CSSSHLRGDEQYF.

The chain joins TRBV30 to TRBJ1-5; D unclear. Germline CDR1 GTSNPN, CDR2 SVGIG (reference sequence). The CDR3 covers 14 residues. V was pared by 0 bases and J by 3 bases, with 9 bases between. CDR3 protein: CAWSVGQLNQPQHF. In nucleotides, the CDR3 is TGTGCCTGGAGTGTTGGGCAGCTCAATCAGCCCCAGCATTTT.

This chain connects TRBV7-2 to TRBJ2-7, with 9 bases matching TRBD1. The V gene's germline CDR1 is SGHTA and CDR2 FQGNSA. The CDR3 spans 13 residues. Losses at the gene ends were 6 bases for V and 7 bases for J; bases not matched to a gene: 7. The CDR3 region is CASRGTGTGEQYF. Here the CDR3 DNA reads TGTGCCAGCAGGGGGACAGGGACAGGGGAGCAGTACTTC.

The chain employs TRBV5-4 and TRBJ1-1; D uncertain. The germline gives CDR1 SGHNT, CDR2 YYREEE (reference sequence). The V end was cut by 2 bases, the J end by 8 bases, with 10 bases between. The CDR3 loop spans 12 amino acids. The CDR3 is CASSLSTGEAFF. CDR3 DNA sequence: TGTGCCAGCAGCTTATCGACGGGAGAAGCTTTCTTT.

The chain recombines TRBV7-3 with TRBJ2-1, with TRBD2 identical over 11 bases. The CDR3 is 15 residues long. V shed 4 bases, J shed 4 bases, and the junction held 3 bases outside the gene matches. CDR1 is SGHTA, CDR2 FQGTGA, per germline. The CDR3 coding sequence is TGTGCCAGCAGCTCGACTAGCGGGGCTTACAATGAGCAGTTCTTC. Its translation: CASSSTSGAYNEQFF.

The V call is TRBV11-2, the J call TRBJ1-3; D is undetermined. The V and J ends lost 2 bases and 2 bases respectively, with 10 bases between them. Germline CDR1 reads SGHAT; CDR2 reads FQNNGV. The CDR3 covers 15 residues. The CDR3 nucleotides are TGTGCCAGCAGCTTAAATCCCTCTCCTGGAAACACCATATATTTT. Protein: CASSLNPSPGNTIYF.

J is TRBJ2-7 and V is TRBV28; tentatively, D is TRBD1 (6 bases). The CDR3 loop spans 15 amino acids. Germline V gene data show CDR1 as MDHEN and CDR2 as SYDVKM. Trimming shortened V by 4 bases and J by 2 bases, and 15 bases separated the two germline ends. The CDR3 is CASSSSGTGTYEQYF. The CDR3 region has the DNA TGTGCCAGCAGTTCGTCGGGAACAGGGACCTACGAGCAGTACTTC.

The chain couples TRBV7-7 to TRBJ2-5, with TRBD2 matching 8 bases. The germline V gene has CDR1 SSHAT and CDR2 FNYEAQ (reference sequence). Unmatched junction bases numbered 11, after V lost 5 bases and J lost 9 bases. The CDR3 totals 14 residues. The CDR3 DNA reads as TGTGCCAGCAGCGCCGGGACTAGTCTCCAGGCCCAGTACTTC. This translates into CASSAGTSLQAQYF. Drawing the rest from reference TRBV7-7 and TRBJ2-5, the complete variable domain is GAGVSQSPRYKVTKRGQDVTLRCDPISSHATLYWYQQALGQGPEFLTYFNYEAQPDKSGLPSDRFSAERPEGSISTLTIQRTEQRDSAMYRCASSAGTSLQAQYFGPGTRLLVL.

The chain joins TRBV28 to TRBJ2-7, with 7 bases lining up with TRBD1. This CDR3 comprises 12 residues. From germline, CDR1 is MDHEN and CDR2 SYDVKM. The V and J ends lost 8 bases and 1 base, in that order; junction bases with no gene match: 2. Written as DNA, the CDR3 is TGTGCCAGCCGGACAGGTTCCTACGAGCAGTACTTC. Translating gives CASRTGSYEQYF. Supplemented by reference TRBV28 and TRBJ2-7, the full variable domain reads DVKVTQSSRYLVKRTGEKVFLECVQDMDHENMFWYRQDPGLGLRLIYFSYDVKMKEKGDIPEGYSVSREKKERFSLILESASTNQTSMYLCASRTGSYEQYFGPGTRLTVT.

V gene TRBV4-3 combines with J gene TRBJ2-7, with 15 bases matching TRBD2. CDR1 and CDR2 from the germline V gene are LGHNA and YSLEER. The CDR3 is 16 residues long. With V trimmed by 4 bases and J by 3 bases, 4 bases remained unmatched. The CDR3 coding sequence is TGCGCCAGCAGCCGGACTAGCGGGAGGGCCAACTACGAGCAGTACTTC. This codes for CASSRTSGRANYEQYF.

This clone appeared a few times. The chain has TRBV5-1 and TRBJ2-2, with D possibly TRBD2 on 6 matching bases. Trimming took off 0 bases at V and 6 bases at J, with 9 bases between the two ends. The CDR3 runs 14 residues. Germline V gene sequence: CDR1 SGHRS, CDR2 YFSETQ. CDR3 loop: CASSLDGGSGELFF. The CDR3 DNA reads TGCGCCAGCAGCTTGGATGGAGGGTCCGGGGAGCTGTTTTTT.

The chain recombines TRBV5-6 with TRBJ1-6, with D possibly TRBD1 on 6 matching bases. V lost 4 bases to trimming and J lost 6 bases, with 14 bases between them. The germline CDR1 and CDR2 sequences are SGHDT and YYEEEE. There are 15 residues in the CDR3. The CDR3 sequence: CASSGPGHPNSPLHF. The CDR3 nucleotides are TGTGCCAGCAGCGGACCGGGACACCCTAATTCACCCCTCCACTTT.

The chain combines TRBV6-5 with TRBJ2-7, with 15 bases aligning to TRBD2. The length of the CDR3 is 15 residues. V dropped 6 bases and J dropped 5; count of bases not matched to a gene: 5. Germline V CDR1 and CDR2: MNHEY, SVGAGI. CDR3 sequence reads: CASSRGLAGGNEQYF. The CDR3 nucleotides are TGTGCCAGCAGCCGCGGACTAGCGGGAGGGAACGAGCAGTACTTC.

In this sample, this clone turned up a few times. The chain combines TRBV5-4 with TRBJ2-5, with no clear D. CDR1 and CDR2 (germline): SGHNT, YYREEE (reference sequence). Between the trimmed V and J ends, which lost 5 bases and 10 bases, there was a span of 12 bases. The CDR3 is 11 amino acids. In nucleotides, the CDR3 is TGTGCCAGCAGACCTCGGAGATTCCAGTACTTC. The encoded protein is CASRPRRFQYF.

This chain links TRBV27 with TRBJ2-7; no reliable D call. Trimming left V 0 bases short and J 6 bases short, with 9 bases between. The CDR3 has 13 amino acids. Germline V gene sequence: CDR1 MNHEY, CDR2 SMNVEV (reference sequence). In DNA, the CDR3 is TGTGCCAGCAGTTTATCCCGGGTCGGCGAGCAGTACTTC. Protein: CASSLSRVGEQYF.

This chain's CDR3 is CASSTSAASGNTIYF. CDR3 in DNA: TGTGCCAGTAGCACCTCGGCGGCCTCTGGAAACACCATATATTTT. The J gene is TRBJ1-3, the V gene TRBV19; D not certain. Germline lookup yields CDR1 LNHDA and CDR2 SQIVND (reference sequence). Trimming left V 6 bases short and J 0 bases short, with 12 bases between. CDR3 length: 15 residues.

The chain is built from TRBV4-1 and TRBJ1-1, with 7 bases identical to TRBD1. CDR3 size: 15 residues. After removal of 4 bases from V and 1 base from J, the junction contained 6 bases not matched to a gene. In germline, CDR1 is MGHRA, CDR2 YSYEKL. The CDR3 is CASSRQGMGNTEAFF. CDR3 DNA sequence: TGCGCCAGCAGCCGACAGGGAATGGGGAACACTGAAGCTTTCTTT.

This chain links TRBV23-1 with TRBJ1-2, with a weak D call TRBD1 (6 bases). TRBV23-1 is treated as an ORF (open reading frame) with a function not yet certain. CDR3 size: 16 residues. V lost 4 bases to trimming and J lost 7 bases, with 22 bases between them. The CDR3 here is CASSRILTGTQSGYTF. The CDR3 DNA is TGCGCCAGCAGTCGGATACTTACAGGGACCCAATCTGGCTACACCTTC.

Comments on this clone: At one of its ends the junction is not consistent with the germline gene, which may arise from a read error. The chain couples TRBV7-9 to TRBJ1-1; weak D call: TRBD1 (5 bases). Germline CDR1 reads SEHNR; CDR2 reads FQNEAQ (reference sequence). This CDR3 has 16 residues. CDR3 bases: TGTTCCAGCAGCCACCCAGGGCGCAGACCGAACACTGAAGCTTTCTTT. This translates into CSSSHPGRRPNTEAFF.

The gene calls are TRBV5-6 and TRBJ2-1; the D gene is possibly TRBD1 (5 bases). Germline V gene lookup returns CDR1 SGHDT and CDR2 YYEEEE. The CDR3 consists of 13 residues. Trimming removed 3 bases at V and 9 bases at J, with 13 bases between. CDR3 in amino acids: CASSYPGYIEQFF. In nucleotides, the CDR3 is TGTGCCAGCAGCTACCCAGGGTATATTGAGCAGTTCTTC.

The V and J genes are TRBV7-6 and TRBJ2-1, with 7 bases that match TRBD2. The V segment lost 3 bases and the J segment 2 bases; nucleotides outside the gene matches: 7. In germline, CDR1 is SGHVS, CDR2 FNYEAQ. The CDR3 consists of 16 residues. The DNA for the CDR3 is TGTGCCAGCAGCTTCCTCCTAGCGGCCCCCTACAATGAGCAGTTCTTC. Its protein product is CASSFLLAAPYNEQFF. Filled out from reference TRBV7-6 and TRBJ2-1, the complete variable domain reads GAGVSQSPRYKVTKRGQDVALRCDPISGHVSLYWYRQALGQGPEFLTYFNYEAQQDKSGLPNDRFSAERPEGSISTLTIQRTEQRDSAMYRCASSFLLAAPYNEQFFGPGTRLTVL.

The gene calls are TRBV5-1 and TRBJ2-7, with 9 bases aligning to TRBD2. CDR1 and CDR2 from the germline V gene are SGHRS and YFSETQ. The junction had 5 bases not matched to a gene; V was cut back by 2 bases and J by 2 bases. This CDR3 contains 15 residues. The CDR3 bases are TGCGCCAGCAGCTTCGGGGCGGGGGGGACCTACGAGCAGTACTTC. It encodes CASSFGAGGTYEQYF.

The chain employs TRBV30 and TRBJ2-3; D is uncertain. The CDR3 is made up of 13 amino acids. The V gene lost 7 bases and the J gene lost 4 bases, with 15 bases spanning the gap. Germline V gene data show CDR1 as GTSNPN and CDR2 as SVGIG (reference sequence). As DNA, the CDR3 is TGTGCCTTTCAGCGAGGTGTCGCAGATACGCAGTATTTT. Its translation: CAFQRGVADTQYF.

This clone was picked up one time. The V gene is TRBV4-3, the J gene TRBJ2-5; D is undetermined. The CDR3 sequence is 14 residues long. Trimming stripped 1 base from V and 5 bases from J, with 11 bases between. Germline-derived CDR1 and CDR2 are LGHNA and YSLEER. The CDR3 DNA reads as TGCGCCAGCAGCCAAGGATTGGCATGGGAGACCCAGTACTTC. The encoded protein is CASSQGLAWETQYF.